This T cell receptor (beta chain) was retrieved from a study of T-cell reconstitution after alpha-beta-depleted transplantation in children. Library preparation (for TCRbeta) was performed with unique molecular identifiers. TCRdb ran MiXCR on the PCR reads and lists one entry per CDR3 protein. The sample lists almost 500,000 distinct CDR3 sequences; about 12% were seen once. Sequencing was performed on PBMCs from the stem cell graft donor, taken from the stem cell graft. The origin of this receptor is a human donor who donated a stem cell graft to a child with combined immunodeficiency.

The DNA of the CDR3 is TGCGCCAGCAGCTTGGCGGCTACCCCCAATGAGCAGTTCTTC. Protein sequence: CASSLAATPNEQFF. The chain is built from TRBV5-1 and TRBJ2-1; D unclear. Deletions cut 0 bases from V and 6 bases from J, with 10 bases between. There are 14 residues in the CDR3. Germline V gene sequence: CDR1 SGHRS, CDR2 YFSETQ.